This T cell receptor beta chain is from a study of patients and donors after allogeneic stem cell transplantation. This clonotype was picked up a small number of times. TCRdb processed the RT-PCR reads anew with MiXCR; each CDR3 protein has one entry. The data show about a million distinct CDR3 sequences, with roughly 18% seen just once and around 5.5% held by the top ten. CDR1 SGDLS and CDR2 YYNGEE come from the germline V gene. The V gene lost 2 bases and the J gene lost 8 bases, with 5 bases spanning the gap. The CDR3 sequence is 12 residues long. The sequencing sample was made of blood, either unsorted or a sorted T cell fraction (not recorded which). The clonotype comes from a human donor who was either an allogeneic HSCT recipient or a stem cell or donor lymphocyte infusion donor (not recorded which). It is not recorded whose cells these are; they may come from a transplant donor. The J gene is TRBJ1-6, the V gene TRBV9, with unresolved D. The CDR3 reads CASSVGDSPLHF. CDR3 DNA: TGTGCCAGCAGCGTCGGGGATTCACCCCTCCACTTT.